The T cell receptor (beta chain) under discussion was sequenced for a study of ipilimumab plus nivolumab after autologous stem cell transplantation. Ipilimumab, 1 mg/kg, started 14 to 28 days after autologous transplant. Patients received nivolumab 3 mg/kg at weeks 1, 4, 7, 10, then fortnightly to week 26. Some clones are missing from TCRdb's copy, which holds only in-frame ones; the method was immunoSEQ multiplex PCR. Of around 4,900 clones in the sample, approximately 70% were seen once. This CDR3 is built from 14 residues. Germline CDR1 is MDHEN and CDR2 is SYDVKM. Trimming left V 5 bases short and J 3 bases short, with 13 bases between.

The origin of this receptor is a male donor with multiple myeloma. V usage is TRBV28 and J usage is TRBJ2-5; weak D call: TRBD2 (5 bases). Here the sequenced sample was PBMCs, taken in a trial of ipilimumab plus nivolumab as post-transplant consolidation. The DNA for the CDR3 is TGTGCCAGCAGTGCACACGGAGGTAAAGAGACCCAGTACTTC. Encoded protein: CASSAHGGKETQYF.